The source of this T cell receptor (beta chain) is a study of blood T cell repertoires in COVID-19 (dated by TCRdb to 2020 to 2022). Regarding the study in general: Samples from collaborators originated in the United States, Italy and Spain and spanned both the acute and convalescent phases of COVID-19. The material from the prospective study consisted of cDNA or gDNA derived from T cells, B-cell-depleted T cells, or PBMCs. Subjects who had been exposed to COVID-19, were actively infected with it, or had recovered from it provided the deeply sampled blood TCRbeta repertoires that made up the dataset. The repertoires were made available in a free public database intended to serve as a resource for research on the immune response to SARS-CoV-2. The samples were drawn from two sources: the first 160 participants of the ongoing ImmuneRACE study, and over 1,000 subjects contributed by 6 global collaborators. A de-identified subject ID, COVID-19 status, age in years and sex were almost always included in the sample metadata. HLA class I and class II types, where available, came from metadata supplied by the sample provider rather than from assay-based typing. Results the study describes overall, beyond this receptor: How much clinical and demographic metadata was included differed by source and by participant, and the metadata was provided uncurated.

The immunoSEQ Assay, a bias-controlled multiplex PCR, was used to amplify TCRbeta CDR3 regions from genomic DNA. Under the source paper's analysis protocol: Nucleated cell counts per sample were estimated from amplification of reference gene primers within the assay. To quantify the absolute abundance of each unique TCRbeta CDR3 rearrangement, sequence reads were collapsed and filtered. For each sample, productive Simpson clonality was calculated by taking the square root of Simpson's diversity index across productive rearrangements. The table comes from immuneACCESS by way of TCRdb, which keeps in-frame sequences with V and J called. Part of the clones is missing from these tables; in studies checked, under half for an unresolved V gene and the rest for unknown reasons. V and J calls plus clone size are reproduced from that table; the DNA served to infer D and trimming. Present in this sample are roughly 450,000 clones, 90% of which were seen just once. The top ten clones comprise 0.6% of the sample.

Points on this clone: Its antigen is still unknown. Nothing much larger sits one base from this clone, and base qualities are not available.

CDR1 and CDR2 were assigned from the germline V gene (reference sequence) as LGHDT and YNNKEL. V lost 4 bases and J lost 4 bases, and the count of bases not matched to a germline gene is 7. The CDR3 has 15 amino acids, counting the end cysteine and phenylalanine. Only the CDR3 portion is preserved as DNA: 45 bases, with reading frame beginning at the first base. Participants in the prospective study were enrolled through a virtual design, were aged about 18 to 100 years, and lived in 20 to 30 United States geographic areas. In the prospective study, cohorts were assigned on the basis of participant-reported clinical history obtained from a screening survey and a study questionnaire. ImmuneRACE Cohort 3 recovered participants were defined by two consecutive negative NP/OP PCR tests, healthcare professional clearance, or symptom resolution. Each participant in the prospective study had whole blood, serum and a nasopharyngeal or oropharyngeal swab collected by mobile phlebotomists. Over an approximately two-month period, participants in the prospective study had the option of providing additional blood draws and questionnaires. Before DNA extraction, prospective study blood samples were shipped either frozen or at room temperature.

The sequencing sample was made of PBMCs or T cells enriched from blood (not recorded which). Here the chain combines TRBV3-1 (or the pseudogene TRBV3-2) and TRBJ2-1, with 7 junctional bases fitting TRBD1. This sequence originates from a man aged 18-30 years who had recovered from COVID-19. Here the CDR3 is given as CASSPSDREYNEQFF. The bases read TGTGCCAGCAGCCCTTCCGACAGGGAGTACAATGAGCAGTTCTTC.